Shown below are 10 T cell receptor beta chains from a single sample sequenced in a study of blood T cell repertoires in COVID-19 (dated by TCRdb to between 2020 and 2021). The library was produced with the immunoSEQ multiplex PCR assay. TCRdb stores this immuneACCESS table with in-frame sequences only. Part of the clones is absent; in the studies checked, under half of the shortfall reflects unresolved V genes, and no reason is known for the rest. In this sample the table shows 7,500 to 8,000 clones, roughly 86% of which occur a single time. Jointly, the top ten make up about 16% of the sample. The specimen sequenced was peripheral blood. The receptors stem from an older woman with active COVID-19.

V is TRBV3-1 (or the pseudogene TRBV3-2) and J is TRBJ1-4; D unresolved. The CDR3 extends over 13 amino acids. Germline V CDR1 and CDR2: LGHDT, YNNKEL (reference sequence). V lost 4 bases and J lost 4, with 7 bases in between. CDR3 region: CASSLGLNEKLFF. Here the CDR3 DNA reads TGTGCCAGCAGCCTGGGCCTTAATGAAAAACTGTTTTTT.

The chain links TRBV4-1 to TRBJ1-1; maybe TRBD1 (6 bases). Trimming cost V 2 bases and J 0 bases, with 10 bases left between them. Germline loops: CDR1 MGHRA, CDR2 YSYEKL. This CDR3 has 15 amino acids. CDR3 in amino acids: CASSQHDRMNTEAFF. CDR3 nucleotide sequence: TGCGCCAGCAGCCAACACGACAGGATGAACACTGAAGCTTTCTTT.

V and J are TRBV27 and TRBJ2-1; TRBD2 aligns across 9 bases. Germline CDR1 and CDR2: MNHEY and SMNVEV (reference sequence). Trimming removed 3 bases from V and 8 bases from J; junction bases left unmatched: 2. The CDR3 has 13 amino acids. The CDR3 loop is CASSFAGGDEQFF. The CDR3 bases are TGTGCCAGCAGTTTTGCGGGGGGGGATGAGCAGTTCTTC.

The DNA of the CDR3 is TGTGCCAGCAGCCAAGTGTTAACACCCGCCGGGGGCGAGCAGTACTTC. Translated: CASSQVLTPAGGEQYF. The rearrangement links TRBV4-2 to TRBJ2-7, with a possible D match to TRBD2 (6 bases). Germline values: CDR1 LGHNA, CDR2 YNFKEQ. Trimming pared 1 base from V and 6 bases from J, leaving 19 bases between. The CDR3 spans 16 residues.

This clone showed up just once. The CDR3 reads CSVTGPETQYF. The CDR3 DNA reads as TGCAGCGTTACAGGACCGGAGACCCAGTACTTC. The chain employs TRBV29-1 and TRBJ2-5; D is possibly TRBD1 (5 bases). Trimming pared 5 bases from V and 5 bases from J, leaving 9 bases between. The CDR3 runs 11 residues. Per the germline V gene, CDR1 is SQVTM and CDR2 is ANQGSEA.

V and J are TRBV6-5 and TRBJ1-6; 10 bases fit TRBD1. From germline, CDR1 is MNHEY and CDR2 SVGAGI. CDR3 length: 13 residues. V trimming: 7 bases; J trimming: 10 bases; junction bases outside the gene matches: 4. This CDR3 is CASTGTGESPLHF. CDR3 DNA: TGTGCCAGCACCGGGACAGGGGAGTCACCCCTCCACTTT.

The V gene is TRBV7-2, the J gene TRBJ2-3, with D uncertain. The germline V gene encodes CDR1 SGHTA and CDR2 FQGNSA. The ends were cut back, 1 base at V and 0 bases at J, with 5 bases in the middle. The CDR3 contains 14 residues. CDR3 loop: CASSLVGSTDTQYF. Here the CDR3 DNA reads TGTGCCAGCAGCTTAGTGGGCAGCACAGATACGCAGTATTTT.

V and J are TRBV7-2 and TRBJ2-5, with D tentatively TRBD2 (6 bases). V shed 1 base and J shed 5 bases, with 17 bases lying between them. Germline CDR1 SGHTA, CDR2 FQGNSA. This CDR3 is built from 16 residues. For the CDR3, the DNA is TGTGCCAGCAGCTTAGGTTCCCGCGGGGCGGGGGAGACCCAGTACTTC. Protein: CASSLGSRGAGETQYF.

The chain couples TRBV7-9 to TRBJ2-3; tentative D call: TRBD2 (6 bases). Per the germline V gene, CDR1 is SEHNR and CDR2 is FQNEAQ (reference sequence). CDR3 size: 15 residues. The V and J ends lost 7 bases and 1 base respectively, with 15 bases between them. The DNA of the CDR3 is TGTGCCAGCACCTCCCCGGGCGGGGGCACAGATACGCAGTATTTT. Amino acids: CASTSPGGGTDTQYF.

The chain carries TRBV24-1 and TRBJ2-3; no firm D call. Germline assignment: CDR1 KGHDR and CDR2 SFDVKD. The CDR3 runs 13 residues. V lost 4 bases, J lost 12 bases, and 16 bases lay in between. The CDR3 protein is CATSDPDREVQYF. The CDR3, as DNA: TGTGCCACCAGTGACCCAGATAGAGAGGTACAGTATTTT.